This T cell receptor (beta chain) appears in the sequencing data of a study of T-cell reconstitution after alpha-beta-depleted transplantation in children (dated by TCRdb to 2016 to 2018). Regarding the study in general: T-cell immune reconstitution after TCRalphabeta/CD19-depleted allogeneic hematopoietic cell transplantation in children was quantitatively tracked in the study by means of TCR repertoire profiling.

As concerns this clonotype: Its antigen is not yet known. No base qualities exist here, and no much larger clone lies one base off it.

Libraries came from PCR. Sequencer: Illumina HiSeq 2500. Molecular barcoding was employed in the preparation of TCR libraries, with unique molecular identifiers being used to normalize TCRbeta repertoire quantification. Using fastp trimming at Q25 and MiXCR clonotype assembly, TCRdb reanalyzed the public sequencing data and kept in-frame beta chains. One record per CDR3 amino acid sequence lists the most common genes and DNA. The sample contains about 980,000 distinct CDR3 sequences, roughly 29% of them found a single time. The leading ten clones occupy 28% of the sample. Spanning cysteine to phenylalanine, the CDR3 consists of 14 amino acids. Only the CDR3 DNA is retained, 42 bases long and in frame from the first base. V loses 5 bases at its end and J loses 7 bases; junction bases beyond the gene matches: 6. The germline V gene yields ENHRY for CDR1 and SYGVKD for CDR2. The treatment or condition label of this sample denotes: allogeneic hematopoietic cell transplantation with graft depleted of TCRalphabeta T cells and CD19 B cells. TCRalphabeta/CD19-depleted allogeneic hematopoietic cell grafts were given to the transplant recipients, all of whom were children.

The research as a whole found: In some patients, the high TCRbeta diversity seen at day 60 was put down to recipient T cells and intrathymic progenitors that had survived conditioning. The apparently early alphabetaT-cell count recovery about two months after transplant was reportedly dependent on only several hundred rapidly expanded clones derived from non-depleted graft cells. Over subsequent months, a decline in hyperexpanded clone frequencies was noted, and after one year, T-cell counts and TCRbeta diversity were mostly ascribed to newly produced T cells.

This clonotype was sampled from a boy less than two years old who had a stem cell transplant for SCID, so the T cells may come from the graft donor. The starting material was PBMCs, mostly from graft donor cells, obtained 360 days after TCRalphabeta/CD19-depleted stem cell transplant. The chain was built from TRBV10-3 and TRBJ2-3, with 10 central nucleotides matching TRBD1. For the CDR3, the sequence is CAISPGQGQYTQYF. The DNA reads as follows: TGTGCCATCAGTCCGGGACAGGGGCAATATACGCAGTATTTT.